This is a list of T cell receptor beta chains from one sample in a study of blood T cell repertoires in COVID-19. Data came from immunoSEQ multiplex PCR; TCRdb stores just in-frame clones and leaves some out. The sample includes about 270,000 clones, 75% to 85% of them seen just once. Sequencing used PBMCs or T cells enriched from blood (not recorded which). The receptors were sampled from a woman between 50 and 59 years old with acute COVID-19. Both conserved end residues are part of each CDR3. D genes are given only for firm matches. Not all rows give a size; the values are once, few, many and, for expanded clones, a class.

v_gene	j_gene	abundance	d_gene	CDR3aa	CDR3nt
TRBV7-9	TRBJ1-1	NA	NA	CASSTRQENTEAFF	TGTGCCAGCAGCACCAGACAAGAGAACACTGAAGCTTTCTTT
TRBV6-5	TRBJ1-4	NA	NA	CASSYDSNEKLFF	TGTGCCAGCAGTTACGACAGTAATGAAAAACTGTTTTTT
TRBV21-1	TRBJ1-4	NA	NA	CAIFLRELNEKLFF	TGTGCCATCTTCCTCCGGGAACTAAATGAAAAACTGTTTTTT
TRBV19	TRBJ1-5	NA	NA	CASRDIPQPQHF	TGTGCCAGTCGGGACATACCTCAGCCCCAGCATTTT
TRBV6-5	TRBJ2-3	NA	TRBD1	CASRNRGRADTQYF	TGTGCCAGCAGGAACAGGGGGCGCGCAGATACGCAGTATTTT
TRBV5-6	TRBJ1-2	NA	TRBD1	CASSLSGVDRGRGYTF	TGTGCCAGCAGCCTTTCGGGAGTAGACAGGGGACGCGGCTACACCTTC
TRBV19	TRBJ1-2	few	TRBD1	CASTGTGGSDYGYTF	TGTGCCAGTACGGGGACAGGGGGCAGCGACTATGGCTACACCTTC
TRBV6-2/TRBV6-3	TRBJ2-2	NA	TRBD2	CASSFPSGVYTGELFF	TGTGCCAGCAGTTTCCCCAGCGGGGTATACACCGGGGAGCTGTTTTTT
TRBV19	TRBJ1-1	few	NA	CASSTDIDTEAFF	TGTGCCAGTAGTACCGACATCGACACTGAAGCTTTCTTT
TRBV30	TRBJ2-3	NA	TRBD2	CAWRAQDGGSTDTQYF	TGTGCCTGGCGGGCCCAAGACGGGGGGAGCACAGATACGCAGTATTTT
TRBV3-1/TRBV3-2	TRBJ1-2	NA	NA	CASSLQPSSGGYTF	TGTGCCAGCAGCCTTCAACCCTCTTCAGGTGGCTACACCTTC
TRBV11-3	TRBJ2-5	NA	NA	CASSLGGSQETQYF	TGTGCCAGCAGCTTAGGAGGCTCCCAAGAGACCCAGTACTTC
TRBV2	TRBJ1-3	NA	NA	CASRQDSAFSGNTIYF	TGTGCCAGCAGACAGGACAGTGCTTTCTCTGGAAACACCATATATTTT
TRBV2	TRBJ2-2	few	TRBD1	CASRGQVGDTGELFF	TGTGCCAGCAGGGGACAGGTCGGGGACACCGGGGAGCTGTTTTTT
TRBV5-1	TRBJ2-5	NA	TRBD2	CASSLVLAGQETQYF	TGCGCCAGCAGCTTGGTTCTAGCGGGGCAAGAGACCCAGTACTTC
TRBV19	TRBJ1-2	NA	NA	CASSAQGVNGYTF	TGTGCCAGTAGTGCACAGGGTGTAAATGGCTACACCTTC
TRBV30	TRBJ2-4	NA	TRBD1	CAWRKAGGNIQYF	TGTGCCTGGAGAAAGGCAGGGGGAAACATTCAGTACTTC
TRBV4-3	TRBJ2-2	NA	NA	CASSSRGQPTGELFF	TGCGCCAGCAGCTCTCGAGGACAGCCGACCGGGGAGCTGTTTTTT
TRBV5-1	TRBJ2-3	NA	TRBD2	CASSSNPTSGGPDTQYF	TGCGCCAGCAGCTCCAACCCGACTAGCGGGGGGCCAGATACGCAGTATTTT
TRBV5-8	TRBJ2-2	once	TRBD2	CASSFLLAGGTPGELFF	TGTGCCAGCAGCTTTCTACTAGCGGGGGGAACTCCCGGGGAGCTGTTTTTT
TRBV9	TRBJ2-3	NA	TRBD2	CASSPGTSGFTDTQYF	TGTGCCAGCAGCCCCGGGACTAGCGGATTCACAGATACGCAGTATTTT
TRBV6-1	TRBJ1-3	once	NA	CASSEFRPTGSSGNTIYF	TGTGCCAGCAGTGAATTCCGCCCCACAGGGTCCTCTGGAAACACCATATATTTT
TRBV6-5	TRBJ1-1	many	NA	CASSYSMGRGTEAFF	TGTGCCAGCAGTTACTCAATGGGGAGGGGCACTGAAGCTTTCTTT
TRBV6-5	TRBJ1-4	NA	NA	CASHLREANEKLFF	TGTGCCAGCCACCTCAGGGAGGCTAATGAAAAACTGTTTTTT
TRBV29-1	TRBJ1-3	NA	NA	CSVTQTSGNTIYF	TGCAGCGTTACACAGACCTCTGGAAACACCATATATTTT
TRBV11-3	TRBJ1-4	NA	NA	CLATTNEKLFF	TGTTTAGCCACAACTAATGAAAAACTGTTTTTT
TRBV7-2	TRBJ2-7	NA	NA	CASSLRRGAAYEQYF	TGTGCCAGCAGCTTACGACGGGGGGCGGCCTACGAGCAGTACTTC
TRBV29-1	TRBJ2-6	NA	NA	CSVKQGSGANVLTF	TGCAGCGTTAAACAGGGTTCTGGGGCCAACGTCCTGACTTTC
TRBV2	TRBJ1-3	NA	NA	CAYIPAGFSGNTIYF	TGTGCCTACATACCAGCAGGGTTCTCTGGAAACACCATATATTTT
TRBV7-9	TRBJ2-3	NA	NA	CASGSAGSKADTQYF	TGTGCCAGCGGGAGTGCAGGCAGCAAAGCGGATACGCAGTATTTT
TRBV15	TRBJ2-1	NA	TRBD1	CATSSSGTGGFAYNEQFF	TGTGCCACCAGCAGCTCCGGGACAGGGGGCTTCGCCTACAATGAGCAGTTCTTC
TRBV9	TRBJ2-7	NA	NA	CASGGDFEQYF	TGTGCCAGCGGAGGGGACTTCGAGCAGTACTTC
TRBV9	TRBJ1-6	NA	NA	CASSVSGELSPLHF	TGTGCCAGCAGCGTTTCAGGGGAACTTTCACCCCTCCACTTT
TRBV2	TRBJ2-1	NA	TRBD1	CASGTGYNEQFF	TGTGCCAGCGGGACAGGGTACAATGAGCAGTTCTTC
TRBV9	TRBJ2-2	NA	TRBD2	CASSSPRQRGNTGELFF	TGTGCCAGCAGCTCCCCCCGTCAGCGGGGGAACACCGGGGAGCTGTTTTTT
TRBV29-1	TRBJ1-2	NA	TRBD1	CSVEGGQGNGGYTF	TGCAGCGTTGAAGGCGGACAGGGCAATGGCGGCTACACCTTC
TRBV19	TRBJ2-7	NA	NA	CASSMAGFYEQYF	TGTGCCAGTAGTATGGCGGGATTCTACGAGCAGTACTTC
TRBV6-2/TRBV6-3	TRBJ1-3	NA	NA	CASSVSVGNTIYF	TGTGCCAGCAGTGTATCGGTCGGAAACACCATATATTTT
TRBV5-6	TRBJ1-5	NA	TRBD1	CASSLTSGGQPQHF	TGTGCCAGCAGCTTGACGTCAGGGGGGCAGCCCCAGCATTTT
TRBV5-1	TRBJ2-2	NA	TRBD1	CATYQGVNTGELFF	TGCGCCACATACCAGGGGGTTAACACCGGGGAGCTGTTTTTT
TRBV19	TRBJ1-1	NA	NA	CASQDRLNTEAFF	TGTGCCAGCCAGGACAGATTGAACACTGAAGCTTTCTTT
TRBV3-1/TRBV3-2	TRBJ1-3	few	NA	CASSQVAADSGNTIYF	TGTGCCAGCAGCCAAGTAGCTGCGGATTCTGGAAACACCATATATTTT
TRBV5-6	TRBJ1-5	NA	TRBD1	CASSFDGDRGTNQPQHF	TGTGCCAGCAGCTTCGATGGGGACAGGGGGACGAATCAGCCCCAGCATTTT
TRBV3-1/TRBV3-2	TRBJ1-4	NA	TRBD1	CASSHIGTGARREKLFF	TGTGCCAGCAGCCATATTGGAACAGGGGCGCGGAGAGAAAAACTGTTTTTT
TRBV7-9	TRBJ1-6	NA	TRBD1	CASSLVLGQGNSPLHF	TGTGCCAGCAGCTTAGTATTGGGACAGGGGAATTCACCCCTCCACTTT
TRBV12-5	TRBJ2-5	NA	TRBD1	CASGSWDRRETQYF	TGTGCTAGTGGTTCCTGGGACAGGCGAGAGACCCAGTACTTC
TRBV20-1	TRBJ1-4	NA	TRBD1	CSASDPGQGLEKLFF	TGCAGTGCTAGTGATCCGGGACAGGGTCTTGAAAAACTGTTTTTT
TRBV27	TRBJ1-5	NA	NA	CASSLSWRGRGQPQHF	TGTGCCAGCAGTTTATCTTGGAGGGGAAGGGGCCAGCCCCAGCATTTT
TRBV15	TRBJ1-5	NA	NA	CATSHIDRLNQPQHF	TGTGCCACCAGCCATATAGACAGGTTGAATCAGCCCCAGCATTTT
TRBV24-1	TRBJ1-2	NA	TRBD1	CATSDPQGGGYTF	TGTGCCACCAGTGATCCGCAGGGGGGCGGCTACACCTTC
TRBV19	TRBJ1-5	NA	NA	CASSRGQPNNQPQHF	TGTGCCAGTAGTCGTGGACAGCCAAACAATCAGCCCCAGCATTTT
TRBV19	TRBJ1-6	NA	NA	CATTPSSPLHF	TGTGCCACCACGCCCAGTTCACCCCTCCACTTT
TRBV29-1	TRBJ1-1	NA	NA	CSLVAQQGTEAFF	TGCAGCCTTGTGGCTCAACAGGGCACTGAAGCTTTCTTT
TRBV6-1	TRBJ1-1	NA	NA	CASSEDGFEAFF	TGTGCCAGCAGTGAAGACGGGTTTGAAGCTTTCTTT
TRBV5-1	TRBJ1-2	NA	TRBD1	CASSLAGQGDGYTF	TGCGCCAGCAGCTTGGCGGGACAGGGAGATGGCTACACCTTC
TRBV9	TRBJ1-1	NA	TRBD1	CASSVTGVNTEAFF	TGTGCCAGCAGCGTAACAGGGGTGAACACTGAAGCTTTCTTT
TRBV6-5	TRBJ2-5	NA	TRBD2	CASSSFGIAGQETQYF	TGTGCCAGCAGTTCTTTCGGGATAGCGGGACAAGAGACCCAGTACTTC
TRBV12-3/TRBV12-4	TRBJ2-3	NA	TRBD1	CASSRDRTQYF	TGTGCCAGCAGTCGGGACAGAACGCAGTATTTT
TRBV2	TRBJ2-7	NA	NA	CASVEGGVVEQYF	TGTGCCAGCGTGGAGGGCGGGGTCGTCGAGCAGTACTTC